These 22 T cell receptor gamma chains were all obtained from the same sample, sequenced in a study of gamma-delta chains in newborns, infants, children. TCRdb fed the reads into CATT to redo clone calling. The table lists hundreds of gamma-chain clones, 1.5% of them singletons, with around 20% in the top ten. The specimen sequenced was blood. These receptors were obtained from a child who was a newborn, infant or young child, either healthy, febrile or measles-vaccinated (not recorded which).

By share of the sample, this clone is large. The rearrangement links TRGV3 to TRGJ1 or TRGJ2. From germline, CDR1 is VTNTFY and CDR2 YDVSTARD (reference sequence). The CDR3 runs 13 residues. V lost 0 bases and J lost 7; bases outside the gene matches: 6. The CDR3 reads CATWDRPSYKKLF. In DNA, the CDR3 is TGTGCCACCTGGGACAGGCCGAGCTATAAGAAACTCTTT.

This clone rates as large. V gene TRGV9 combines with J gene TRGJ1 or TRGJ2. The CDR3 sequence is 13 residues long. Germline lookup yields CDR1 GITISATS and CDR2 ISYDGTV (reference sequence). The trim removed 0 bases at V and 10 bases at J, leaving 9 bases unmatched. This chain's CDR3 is CALWEVHYQKKLF. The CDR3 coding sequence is TGTGCCTTGTGGGAGGTGCATTATCAGAAGAAACTCTTT.

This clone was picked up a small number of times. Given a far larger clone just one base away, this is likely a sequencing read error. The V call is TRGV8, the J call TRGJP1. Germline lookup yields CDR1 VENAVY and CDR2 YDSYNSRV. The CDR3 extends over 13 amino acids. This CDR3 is CATWDTTGWSKIF. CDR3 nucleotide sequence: TGTGCCACCTGGGATACCACTGGTTGGTCCAAGATATTT.

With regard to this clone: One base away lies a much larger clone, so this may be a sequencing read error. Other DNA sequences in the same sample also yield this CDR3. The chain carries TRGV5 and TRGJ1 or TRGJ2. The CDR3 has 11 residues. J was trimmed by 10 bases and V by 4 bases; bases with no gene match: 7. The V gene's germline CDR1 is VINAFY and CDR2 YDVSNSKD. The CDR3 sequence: CATWEGYKKLF. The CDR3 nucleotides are TGTGCCACCTGGGAGGGGTACAAGAAACTCTTT.

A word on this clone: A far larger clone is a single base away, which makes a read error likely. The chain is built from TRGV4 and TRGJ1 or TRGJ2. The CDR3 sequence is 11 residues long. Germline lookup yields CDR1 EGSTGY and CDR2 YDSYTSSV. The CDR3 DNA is TGTGCCGCCTGGGATGGGCCTAAGAAACTCTTT. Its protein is CAAWDGPKKLF.

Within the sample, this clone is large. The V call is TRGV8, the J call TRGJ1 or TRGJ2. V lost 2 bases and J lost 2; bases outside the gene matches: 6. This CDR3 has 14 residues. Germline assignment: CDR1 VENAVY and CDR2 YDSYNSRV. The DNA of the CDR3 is TGTGCCACCTGGGATATGAGCCATTATTATAAGAAACTCTTT. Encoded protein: CATWDMSHYYKKLF.

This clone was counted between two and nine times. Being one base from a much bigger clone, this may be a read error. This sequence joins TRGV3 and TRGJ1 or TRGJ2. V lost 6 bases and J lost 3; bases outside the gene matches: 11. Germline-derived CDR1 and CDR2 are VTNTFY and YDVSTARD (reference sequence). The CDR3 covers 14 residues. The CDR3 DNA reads TGTGCCACCTGGAACACCCCCTTTTATTATAAGAAACTCTTT. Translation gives CATWNTPFYYKKLF.

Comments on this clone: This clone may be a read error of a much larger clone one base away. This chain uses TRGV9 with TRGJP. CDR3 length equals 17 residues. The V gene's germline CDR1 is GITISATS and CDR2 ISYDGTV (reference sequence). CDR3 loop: CTLWEVRGELGKKIKVF. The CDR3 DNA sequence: TGTACCTTGTGGGAGGTGCGGGGAGAGTTGGGCAAAAAAATCAAGGTATTT.

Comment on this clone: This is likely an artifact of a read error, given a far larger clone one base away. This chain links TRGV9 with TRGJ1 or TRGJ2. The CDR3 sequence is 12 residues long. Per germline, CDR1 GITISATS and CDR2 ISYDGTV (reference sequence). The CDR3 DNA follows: TGTACCTTGTGGGAGGTAATTTATAAGAAACTCTTT. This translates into CTLWEVIYKKLF.

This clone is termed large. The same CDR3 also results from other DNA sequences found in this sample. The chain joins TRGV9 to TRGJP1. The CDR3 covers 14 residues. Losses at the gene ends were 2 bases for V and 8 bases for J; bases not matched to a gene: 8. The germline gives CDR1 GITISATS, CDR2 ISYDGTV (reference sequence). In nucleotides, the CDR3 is TGTGCCTTGTGGGAGGCCGAGAGGGGTTGGTTCAAGATATTT. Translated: CALWEAERGWFKIF.

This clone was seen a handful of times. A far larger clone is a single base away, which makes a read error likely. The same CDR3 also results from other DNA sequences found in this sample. CDR3 in DNA: TGTGCCACCTGGGATACCACTGGCTGGTTCAAGATATTT. It encodes CATWDTTGWFKIF. V gene TRGV8 combines with J gene TRGJP1. The germline gives CDR1 VENAVY, CDR2 YDSYNSRV. This CDR3 region has 13 residues.

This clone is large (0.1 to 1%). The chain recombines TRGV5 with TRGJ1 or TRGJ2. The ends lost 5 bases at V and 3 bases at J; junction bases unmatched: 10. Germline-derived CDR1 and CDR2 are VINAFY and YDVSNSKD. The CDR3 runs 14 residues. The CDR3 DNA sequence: TGTGCCACCTGGGCTCCTTCTCCTTATTATAAGAAACTCTTT. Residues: CATWAPSPYYKKLF.

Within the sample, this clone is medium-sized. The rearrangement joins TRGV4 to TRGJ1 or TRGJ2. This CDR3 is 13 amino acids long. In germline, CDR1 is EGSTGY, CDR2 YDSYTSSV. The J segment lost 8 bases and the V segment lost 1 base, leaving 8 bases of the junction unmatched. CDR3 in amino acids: CATWDGRGHKKLF. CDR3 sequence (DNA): TGTGCCACCTGGGATGGCCGAGGTCATAAGAAACTCTTT.

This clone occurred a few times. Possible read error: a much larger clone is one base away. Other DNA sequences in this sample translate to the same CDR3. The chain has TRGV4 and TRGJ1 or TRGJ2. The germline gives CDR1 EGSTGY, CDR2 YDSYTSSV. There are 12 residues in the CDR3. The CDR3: CATWDGHYKKLF. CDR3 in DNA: TGCGCCACCTGGGATGGGCATTATAAGAAACTCTTT.

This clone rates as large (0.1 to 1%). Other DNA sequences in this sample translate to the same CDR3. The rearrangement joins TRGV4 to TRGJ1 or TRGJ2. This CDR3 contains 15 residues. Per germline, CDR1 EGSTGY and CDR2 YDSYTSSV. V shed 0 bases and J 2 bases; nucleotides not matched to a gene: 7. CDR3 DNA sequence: TGTGCCACCTGGGATGGGCCCCCCGATTATTATAAGAAACTCTTT. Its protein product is CATWDGPPDYYKKLF.

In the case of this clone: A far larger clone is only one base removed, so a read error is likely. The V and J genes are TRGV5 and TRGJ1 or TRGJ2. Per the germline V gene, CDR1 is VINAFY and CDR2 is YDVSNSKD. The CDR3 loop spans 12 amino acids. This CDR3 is CATWANYYRKLF. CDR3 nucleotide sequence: TGTGCCACCTGGGCGAATTATTATAGGAAACTCTTT.

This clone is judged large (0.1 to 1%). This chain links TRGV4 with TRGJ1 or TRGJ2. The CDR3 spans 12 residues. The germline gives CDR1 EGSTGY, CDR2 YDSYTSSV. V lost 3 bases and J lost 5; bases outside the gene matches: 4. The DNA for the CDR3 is TGTGCCACCTGGGATAAAGATTATAAGAAACTCTTT. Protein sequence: CATWDKDYKKLF.

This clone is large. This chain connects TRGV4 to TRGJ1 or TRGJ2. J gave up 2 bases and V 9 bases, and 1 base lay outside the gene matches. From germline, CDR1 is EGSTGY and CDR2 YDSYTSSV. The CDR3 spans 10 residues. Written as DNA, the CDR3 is TGTGCCACCCATTATTATAAGAAACTCTTT. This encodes CATHYYKKLF.

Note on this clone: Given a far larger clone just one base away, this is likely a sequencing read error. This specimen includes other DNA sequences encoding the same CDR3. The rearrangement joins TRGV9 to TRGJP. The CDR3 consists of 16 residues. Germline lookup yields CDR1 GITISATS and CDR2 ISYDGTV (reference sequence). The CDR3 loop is CALWEVQELGKKIKVF. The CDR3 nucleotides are TGTGCCTTGTGGGAGGTGCAAGAGTTAGGCAAAAAAATCAAGGTATTT.

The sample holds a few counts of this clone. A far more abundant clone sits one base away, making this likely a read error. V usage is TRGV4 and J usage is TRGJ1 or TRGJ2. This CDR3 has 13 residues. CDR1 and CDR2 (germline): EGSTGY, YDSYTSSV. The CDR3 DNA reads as TGTGCCACCTGGGATGGGAATTATTATGAGAAACTCTTT. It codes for CATWDGNYYEKLF.

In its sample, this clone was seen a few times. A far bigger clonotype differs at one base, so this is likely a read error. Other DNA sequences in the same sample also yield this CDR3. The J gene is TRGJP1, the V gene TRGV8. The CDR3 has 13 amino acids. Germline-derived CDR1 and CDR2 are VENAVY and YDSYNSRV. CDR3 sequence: CATWDTTGWFKIF. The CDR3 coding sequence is TGTGCCACCTGGGATACCACTGGTTGGTTCAAGATATTC.

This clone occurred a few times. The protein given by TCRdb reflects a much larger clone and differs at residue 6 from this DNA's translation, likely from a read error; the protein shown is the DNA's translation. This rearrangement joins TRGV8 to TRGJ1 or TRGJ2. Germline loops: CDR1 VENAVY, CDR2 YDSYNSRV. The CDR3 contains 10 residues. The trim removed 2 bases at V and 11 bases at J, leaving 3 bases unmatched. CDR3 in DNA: TGTGCCACCTGGGATAAAGAGAAACTCTTT. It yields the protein CATWDKEKLF.